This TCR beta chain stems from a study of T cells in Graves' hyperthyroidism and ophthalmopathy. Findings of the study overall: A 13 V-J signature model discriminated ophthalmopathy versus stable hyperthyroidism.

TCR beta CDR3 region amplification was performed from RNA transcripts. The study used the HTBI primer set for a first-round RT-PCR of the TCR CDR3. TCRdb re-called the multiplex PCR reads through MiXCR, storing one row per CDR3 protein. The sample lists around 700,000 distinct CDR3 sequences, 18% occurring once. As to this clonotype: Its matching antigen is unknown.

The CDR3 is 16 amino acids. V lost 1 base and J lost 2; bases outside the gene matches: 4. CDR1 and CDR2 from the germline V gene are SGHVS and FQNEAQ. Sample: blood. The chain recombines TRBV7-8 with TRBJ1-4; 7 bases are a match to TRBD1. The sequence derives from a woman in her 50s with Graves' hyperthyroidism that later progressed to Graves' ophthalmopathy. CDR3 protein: CASSLEGARTNEKLFF. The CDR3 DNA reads TGTGCCAGCAGCTTAGAGGGGGCCCGCACTAATGAAAAACTGTTTTTT.